A selection of T cell receptor beta chains follows, all from one sample in a study of regulatory T cells in long-lasting Graves disease. TCRdb recomputed calls from the multiplex PCR reads with MiXCR, one row per CDR3 protein. The sample contains around 450,000 distinct CDR3 sequences, 15% of which appear only once. The same data also contributed to another study, on T cells in Graves' hyperthyroidism and ophthalmopathy.

The input for sequencing was peripheral blood mononuclear cells (PBMCs), taken at new diagnosis, from a patient treated with antithyroid drugs. These receptors were obtained from a woman between 40 and 50 years old with Graves disease. The conserved cysteine and the conserved F or W are not part of the CDR3 here. Fields, in order: clone size, V gene, J gene, CDR3 protein. Expanded clones are given a class, and other clones once, few, many or no size at all.

abundance: once; v_gene: TRBV29-1; j_gene: TRBJ2-1; CDR3aa: SVEDFGIYNEQF
abundance: .; v_gene: TRBV20-1; j_gene: TRBJ2-1; CDR3aa: SARDWGMNYNEQF
abundance: few; v_gene: TRBV6-1; j_gene: TRBJ1-1; CDR3aa: ASSAGTGSEAF
abundance: .; v_gene: TRBV4-1; j_gene: TRBJ1-1; CDR3aa: ASSQEISGGTEAF
abundance: many; v_gene: TRBV3-1; j_gene: TRBJ1-6; CDR3aa: ASSQFRNSPLH
abundance: few; v_gene: TRBV19; j_gene: TRBJ2-1; CDR3aa: ASAPAGSLEQF
abundance: many; v_gene: TRBV6-5; j_gene: TRBJ1-5; CDR3aa: ASSSDRLGPQH
abundance: many; v_gene: TRBV27; j_gene: TRBJ2-7; CDR3aa: ASSLSGGMGLAGVYEQY
abundance: many; v_gene: TRBV29-1; j_gene: TRBJ1-1; CDR3aa: SVRRGNTEAF
abundance: .; v_gene: TRBV5-1; j_gene: TRBJ2-1; CDR3aa: ASSLESGLVYNEQF
abundance: many; v_gene: TRBV11-2; j_gene: TRBJ1-4; CDR3aa: ASSQDRWNNEKLF
abundance: many; v_gene: TRBV28; j_gene: TRBJ1-2; CDR3aa: ASSLRGIANYGYT
abundance: many; v_gene: TRBV13; j_gene: TRBJ2-3; CDR3aa: ASSLLLAVDTDTQY
abundance: many; v_gene: TRBV28; j_gene: TRBJ2-1; CDR3aa: ASSSPGVNNEQF
abundance: many; v_gene: TRBV12-5; j_gene: TRBJ1-1; CDR3aa: ASGLVLRGGRAGLNTEAF
abundance: many; v_gene: TRBV20-1; j_gene: TRBJ2-7; CDR3aa: SATPTTGASGHEQY
abundance: few; v_gene: TRBV4-3; j_gene: TRBJ2-7; CDR3aa: ASSQTSGGYEQY
abundance: .; v_gene: TRBV5-8; j_gene: TRBJ2-2; CDR3aa: ASSLWISGESELF
abundance: many; v_gene: TRBV20-1; j_gene: TRBJ2-7; CDR3aa: SAQTGTSSYEQY
abundance: .; v_gene: TRBV27; j_gene: TRBJ2-7; CDR3aa: ASSLSQGGPTYEQY
abundance: many; v_gene: TRBV10-3; j_gene: TRBJ2-7; CDR3aa: AIRTSGRYEQY
abundance: .; v_gene: TRBV10-3; j_gene: TRBJ2-1; CDR3aa: AISEYGTSANNEQF
abundance: many; v_gene: TRBV12-3/TRBV12-4; j_gene: TRBJ1-1; CDR3aa: ASSTHTVNTEAF
abundance: many; v_gene: TRBV6-2/TRBV6-3; j_gene: TRBJ1-1; CDR3aa: ASRTGVSEAF
abundance: many; v_gene: TRBV7-7; j_gene: TRBJ2-2; CDR3aa: ASSPRTSGTITNTGELF
abundance: .; v_gene: TRBV14; j_gene: TRBJ2-2; CDR3aa: ASSQESETGELF
abundance: many; v_gene: TRBV5-6; j_gene: TRBJ2-6; CDR3aa: ASSLDFSGANVLT
abundance: .; v_gene: TRBV2; j_gene: TRBJ2-2; CDR3aa: ASRLAGEGVDTGELF
abundance: few; v_gene: TRBV3-1; j_gene: TRBJ2-7; CDR3aa: ASSQGLAGFYEQY
abundance: few; v_gene: TRBV12-3/TRBV12-4; j_gene: TRBJ1-2; CDR3aa: ASSLIGPNYGYT
abundance: many; v_gene: TRBV30; j_gene: TRBJ1-2; CDR3aa: AWSDRYGYT
abundance: few; v_gene: TRBV7-6; j_gene: TRBJ2-2; CDR3aa: ASSLARQGPNTGEPF
abundance: many; v_gene: TRBV12-3/TRBV12-4; j_gene: TRBJ1-5; CDR3aa: ASTPRPTSQPQH
abundance: many; v_gene: TRBV12-3/TRBV12-4; j_gene: TRBJ2-2; CDR3aa: ASRMGQLTGELF
abundance: .; v_gene: TRBV5-6; j_gene: TRBJ2-1; CDR3aa: ASSSSGQEYNEQF
abundance: many; v_gene: TRBV7-9; j_gene: TRBJ1-2; CDR3aa: ASSSRAQGSYGYT
abundance: many; v_gene: TRBV20-1; j_gene: TRBJ2-3; CDR3aa: SAPDRLAGESTDTQY
abundance: many; v_gene: TRBV20-1; j_gene: TRBJ2-2; CDR3aa: SARDREGLDTGELF
abundance: many; v_gene: TRBV7-9; j_gene: TRBJ2-7; CDR3aa: ATSGGSYEQY
abundance: many; v_gene: TRBV27; j_gene: TRBJ1-6; CDR3aa: ASRALGQDNSPLH
abundance: many; v_gene: TRBV11-2; j_gene: TRBJ2-3; CDR3aa: ASSFLSTDTQY
abundance: .; v_gene: TRBV5-1; j_gene: TRBJ2-7; CDR3aa: ASSFGGGVDEQY
abundance: .; v_gene: TRBV27; j_gene: TRBJ2-3; CDR3aa: ASSLSGTSGSYTDTQY
abundance: many; v_gene: TRBV19; j_gene: TRBJ1-2; CDR3aa: ASSMPRINYGYT
abundance: many; v_gene: TRBV30; j_gene: TRBJ2-5; CDR3aa: AWVRTGWHQETQY
abundance: .; v_gene: TRBV2; j_gene: TRBJ1-5; CDR3aa: ASSERGFGNQPQH